This T cell receptor beta chain was retrieved from a study of T-cell memory formation after mild COVID-19. As for the study in general: The TCR clusters were mostly specific to one donor.

There are a few counts of this clonotype. A read error may account for a junction end that differs from germline. TCRdb independently ran MiXCR on the 5' RACE reads; one entry per CDR3 protein. The table has about 280,000 distinct CDR3 sequences, approximately 8% seen once. Per germline, CDR1 MNHEY and CDR2 SVGAGI. CDR3 length: 14 residues. The origin of this receptor is a man younger than 35 who had mild COVID-19 (a few samples of this study predate the infection). Cell type and time point are not known. V is TRBV6-5 and J is TRBJ1-5, with 8 bases lining up with TRBD1. Sequenced material: PBMCs or a T cell subset sorted from them (not recorded which). In DNA, the CDR3 is TGTGCCACCAGTCGGGGACAGGGCAATCAGCCCCAGCATTTT. Translating gives CATSRGQGNQPQHF.